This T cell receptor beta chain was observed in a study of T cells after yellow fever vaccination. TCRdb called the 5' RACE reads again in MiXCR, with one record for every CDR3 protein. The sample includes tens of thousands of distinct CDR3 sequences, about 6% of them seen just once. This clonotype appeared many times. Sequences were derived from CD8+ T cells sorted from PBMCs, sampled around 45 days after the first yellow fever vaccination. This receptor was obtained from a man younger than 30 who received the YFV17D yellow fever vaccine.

CDR3 DNA sequence: TGTGCCTGGAGTGTACTTGGAAACACCATATATTTT. Its protein product is CAWSVLGNTIYF. The gene calls are TRBV30 and TRBJ1-3; D remains unclear. The CDR3 runs to 12 residues. The ends were cut back, 0 bases at V and 3 bases at J, with 3 bases in the middle. Germline V gene data show CDR1 as GTSNPN and CDR2 as SVGIG (reference sequence).